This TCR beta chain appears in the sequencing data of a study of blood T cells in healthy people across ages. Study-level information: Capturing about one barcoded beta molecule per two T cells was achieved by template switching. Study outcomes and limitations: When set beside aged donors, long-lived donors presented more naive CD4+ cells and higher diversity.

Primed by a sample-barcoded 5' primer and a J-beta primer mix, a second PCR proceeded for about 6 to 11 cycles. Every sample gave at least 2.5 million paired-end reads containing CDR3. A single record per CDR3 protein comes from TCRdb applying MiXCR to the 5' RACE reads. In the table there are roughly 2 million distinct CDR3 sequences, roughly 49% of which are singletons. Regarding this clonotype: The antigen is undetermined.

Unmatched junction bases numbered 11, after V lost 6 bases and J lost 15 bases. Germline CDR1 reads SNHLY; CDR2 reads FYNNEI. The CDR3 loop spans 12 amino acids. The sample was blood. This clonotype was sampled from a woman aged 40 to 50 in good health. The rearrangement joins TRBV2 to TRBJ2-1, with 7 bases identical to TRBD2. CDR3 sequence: CASRNRLWGGFF. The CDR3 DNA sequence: TGTGCCAGCAGGAACAGGCTTTGGGGGGGGTTCTTC.